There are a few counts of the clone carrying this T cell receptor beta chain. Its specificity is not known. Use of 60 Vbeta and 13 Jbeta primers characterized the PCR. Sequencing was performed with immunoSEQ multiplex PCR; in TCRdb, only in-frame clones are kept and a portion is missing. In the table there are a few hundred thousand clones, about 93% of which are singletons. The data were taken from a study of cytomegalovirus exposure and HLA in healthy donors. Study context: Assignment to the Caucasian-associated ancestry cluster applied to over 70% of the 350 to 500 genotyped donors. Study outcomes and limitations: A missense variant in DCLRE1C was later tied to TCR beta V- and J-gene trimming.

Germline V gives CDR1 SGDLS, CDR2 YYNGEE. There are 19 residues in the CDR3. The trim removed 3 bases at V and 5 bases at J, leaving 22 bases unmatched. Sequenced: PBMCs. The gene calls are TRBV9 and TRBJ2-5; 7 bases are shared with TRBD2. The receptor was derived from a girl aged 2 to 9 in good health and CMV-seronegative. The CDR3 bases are TGTGCCAGCAGCGGAACGCCTGGGTCTCCCGGACGGCGGGGGGAGACCCAGTACTTC. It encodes CASSGTPGSPGRRGETQYF.